This entry lists 3 T cell receptor beta chains sequenced from one sample in a study of shared clonotypes between healthy human individuals. Assay: immunoSEQ multiplex PCR; the TCRdb copy retains only in-frame clones and omits some. The data show approximately 2.1 million clones, about 92% seen once. Sequenced material: naive CD4+ T cells from PBMCs. Subset noted: CD45RA+ positively selected. All receptors derive from a man younger than 30 in good health. Some clones in this sample may be carry-over from other donors' samples.

The chain links TRBV28 to TRBJ1-1; no definite D call. Per the germline V gene, CDR1 is MDHEN and CDR2 is SYDVKM. V lost 8 bases and J lost 0, with 10 bases in between. This CDR3 spans 13 amino acids. The CDR3 spells CASCDTLNTEAFF. As DNA, the CDR3 is TGTGCCAGCTGCGATACGTTGAACACTGAAGCTTTCTTT.

The V gene is TRBV5-1, the J gene TRBJ2-3; D uncertain. The CDR3 sequence is 13 residues long. Trimming left V 4 bases short and J 5 bases short, with 11 bases between. The germline CDR1 and CDR2 sequences are SGHRS and YFSETQ. CDR3 in amino acids: CASSPQVVDTQYF. In DNA form, the CDR3 reads TGCGCCAGCAGCCCTCAAGTGGTAGATACGCAGTATTTT.

This chain joins TRBV2 and TRBJ2-1, with 8 bases identical to TRBD2. The V segment lost 4 bases and the J segment 7 bases; nucleotides outside the gene matches: 6. The germline V gene encodes CDR1 SNHLY and CDR2 FYNNEI. This CDR3 is built from 14 residues. The CDR3 nucleotides read TGTGCCAGCAGTGCCGGGGGGGTTGAGAATGAGCAGTTCTTC. Its translation is CASSAGGVENEQFF.